This T cell receptor beta chain was recorded in a study of somatic mutations in cytotoxic T cells in rheumatoid arthritis. Study in general: T-cell populations stained with V beta antibodies were in some cases flow-sorted at nearly 100% purity, including V beta1+ cells that were sequenced for TCRB. Study-level findings and limits: Antigens recognized by the expanded CD8+ clones were unknown. Between rheumatoid arthritis patients and age-matched healthy controls, CD8+ T-cell clonality showed no significant difference.

Sequencing used immunoSEQ multiplex PCR; TCRdb keeps in-frame clones, though not all of them. The data show 25,000 to 30,000 clones, about 80% seen once. Comment on this clone: Its antigen is unknown.

The CDR3 loop spans 10 amino acids. Trimming stripped 5 bases from V and 2 bases from J, with 3 bases between. CDR1 and CDR2 from the germline V gene are DFQATT and SNEGSKA (reference sequence). The receptor comes from a man aged 50 to 60 in good health. Source material: CD8+ T cells sorted from blood. V usage is TRBV20-1 and J usage is TRBJ2-5; D call uncertain. CDR3: CSASQETQYF. CDR3 DNA: TGCAGTGCTTCTCAAGAGACCCAGTACTTC.